This T cell receptor (beta chain) was found in a study of neurological immune-mediated disorders. There are many counts of this clonotype. The target antigen is unknown. The CDR3 runs 16 residues. Germline CDR1 SGHTA, CDR2 FQGNSA. Trimming took 5 bases from V and 4 from J; bases not matched to a gene: 10. Synthesis of cDNA was performed by 5'RACE using 10-nucleotide random UMIs. TCRdb used MiXCR to reprocess the 5' RACE reads, holding one entry per CDR3 protein. This sample has 84,000 or so distinct CDR3 sequences, with 13% found just once. Overall study findings and caveats: Subjects shared no identical expanded-clone CDR3 amino acid sequences, suggesting private TCR-beta repertoires in all groups. The greatest TCR clonal expansion appeared in HTLV-1-associated myelopathy and the smallest, falling below healthy controls, in multiple sclerosis.

Time point described: longitudinal time-point 2. The study built unsorted libraries from 2 million PBMCs kept at -80 C. This receptor was identified in a female donor with HTLV-1-associated myelopathy (HAM/TSP). The sequenced sample consisted of PBMCs. The J gene is TRBJ2-2, the V gene TRBV7-2; 7 nucleotides line up with TRBD2. For the CDR3, the DNA is TGTGCCAGCAGCCTTACGTCGGGGGGTGGCACCGGGGAGCTGTTTTTT. This gives the protein CASSLTSGGGTGELFF.